The clone carrying this TCR beta chain was detected only a few times. These data are taken from a study of blood T cell repertoires in COVID-19. Study as a whole: Samples taken during acute and convalescent COVID-19 were collected in the United States, Italy and Spain. T cells, B-cell-depleted T cells, or PBMCs provided the cDNA or gDNA that served as material.

Germline CDR1 and CDR2: MRHNA and SNTAGT. There are 15 residues in the CDR3. Trimming removed 3 bases from V and 6 bases from J; junction bases left unmatched: 5. In the authors' workflow: Nucleated cell counts were estimated from reference gene primer amplification. Profiled with immunoSEQ multiplex PCR; TCRdb holds only in-frame clones, not every one. The V and J calls and clone size come from that table; D and trimming were worked out from the DNA. The sample has approximately 290,000 clones; roughly 88% are singletons. The chain is built from TRBV6-4 and TRBJ2-2; 9 bases are shared with TRBD1. Sequencing input: PBMCs or T cells enriched from blood (not recorded which). This receptor was identified in a woman in her 30s who had recovered from COVID-19. For the CDR3, the DNA is TGTGCCAGCAGTGAGGGGACAGGGAGTTCCGGGGAGCTGTTTTTT. It codes for CASSEGTGSSGELFF.